This T cell receptor beta chain was identified during a study of CD8+ T cells in alopecia areata. V lost 4 bases and J lost 5, with 15 bases in between. The CDR3 loop spans 15 amino acids. Germline assignment: CDR1 SNHLY and CDR2 FYNNEI. Regarding the study as a whole: Clonality was higher in lesional than normal scalp, especially in alopecia totalis/universalis.

It was cDNA, reverse transcribed from extracted RNA, that served as the sequencing template. TCRdb keeps only in-frame clones here, not all; method: immunoSEQ multiplex PCR. Of around 150,000 clones listed, 55% are singletons. This clone was seen only once. As yet, its antigen is unknown. The sequenced sample was CD4+ T cells sorted from blood. The TCR was taken from a human donor in good health. The rearrangement uses TRBV2 and TRBJ2-1, with D possibly TRBD2 on 6 matching bases. CDR3 nucleotides: TGTGCCAGCAGTGGGGTCGGGAGCGCTGACAATGAGCAGTTCTTC. Its translation: CASSGVGSADNEQFF.